Below, 3 T cell receptor beta chains from the same sample are listed, as sequenced in a study of T-cell memory formation after mild COVID-19. TCRdb fed the 5' RACE reads into MiXCR, producing one record per CDR3 protein. The top ten clones hold about 2% of a sample with roughly 200,000 distinct CDR3 sequences, 16% of them seen once. Sequenced input: PBMCs or a T cell subset sorted from them (not recorded which). The receptors stem from an adult woman who had mild COVID-19 (a few samples of this study predate the infection). Cell type and time point are not known.

This clonotype appeared a few times. The genes are TRBV27 and TRBJ2-7; TRBD1 agrees at 10 bases. Trimming took 5 bases from V and 4 from J; bases not matched to a gene: 11. CDR1 and CDR2 (germline): MNHEY, SMNVEV (reference sequence). This CDR3 has 16 residues. The CDR3 region has the DNA TGTGCCAGCAGTAGCCCTTGGACAGGGGGGGAGTACGAGCAGTACTTC. Its protein is CASSSPWTGGEYEQYF.

This clonotype was seen a handful of times. The genes are TRBV12-3 or TRBV12-4 and TRBJ2-3, with D possibly TRBD1 on 6 matching bases. V was clipped by 4 bases and J by 5 bases, with 10 bases between them. CDR3 size: 13 residues. CDR3 bases: TGTGCCAGCAGTTCGACAGGTGTAGATACGCAGTATTTT. Protein: CASSSTGVDTQYF.

This sequence joins TRBV7-2 and TRBJ2-3, with D possibly matching TRBD2 (6 bases). Germline CDR1 reads SGHTA; CDR2 reads FQGNSA. The CDR3 runs 17 residues. Trimming cost V 4 bases and J 1 base, with 18 bases left between them. The CDR3 DNA reads as TGTGCCAGCAGCTCCCCCGCCGGGACTTCCCGCACAGATACGCAGTATTTT. As protein: CASSSPAGTSRTDTQYF.